Shown below are 31 T cell receptor beta chains from a single sample sequenced in a study of shared clonotypes between healthy human individuals. Assay used: immunoSEQ multiplex PCR; TCRdb lists only in-frame clones, some missing. The profile covers about 1 million clones, with about 77% appearing a single time and over 1.3% taken by the ten largest. Sequenced sample: memory CD4+ T cells sorted from blood. Subset here: CD45RA-negative fraction. Every receptor here comes from a man younger than 35 in good health.

In regard to this clone: This CDR3 is also generated by other DNA sequences in the sample. The gene calls are TRBV9 and TRBJ2-2; D tentatively fits TRBD1 or TRBD2 (5 bases each). Germline values: CDR1 SGDLS, CDR2 YYNGEE. V was pared by 4 bases and J by 6 bases, with 13 bases between. This CDR3 comprises 14 residues. The CDR3 region has the DNA TGTGCCAGCAGCCCCAGGCAGGGAGCCGGGGAGCTGTTTTTT. The encoded protein is CASSPRQGAGELFF.

This clone has a single count. This sequence joins TRBV15 and TRBJ2-3, with 9 bases matching TRBD1. This CDR3 is built from 14 residues. V lost 5 bases to trimming and J lost 4 bases; unmatched junction nucleotides: 4. CDR1 and CDR2 from the germline V gene are LNHNV and YYDKDF (reference sequence). Here the CDR3 DNA reads TGTGCCACCAGCTCTTGGACAGGGGCAGATACGCAGTATTTT. Protein sequence: CATSSWTGADTQYF.

This clone was seen a single time. The CDR3 nucleotides are TGTGCCAGCAGTGGACCCCTCGAGCAGTACTTC. Translating it yields CASSGPLEQYF. The chain combines TRBV25-1 with TRBJ2-7; D remains unclear. The germline V and J ends were trimmed by 4 bases and 6 bases, with 7 bases remaining between them. The CDR3 is 11 residues long. The germline V gene has CDR1 MGHDK and CDR2 SYGVNS.

The genes are TRBV15 and TRBJ2-1, with D possibly being TRBD1 or TRBD2 (5 bases each). V was shortened by 3 bases and J by 6 bases, with 21 bases between the two germline ends. The CDR3 spans 17 residues. CDR1 is LNHNV, CDR2 YYDKDF, per germline (reference sequence). The CDR3 loop is CATSRPTRGVNINEQFF. The CDR3 DNA sequence: TGTGCCACCAGCAGGCCAACGAGAGGGGTCAACATCAATGAGCAGTTCTTC.

This clone was recorded many times. The sample holds other DNA sequences that translate to the same CDR3. CDR3 residues: CASSAQGLNTEAFF. CDR3 DNA: TGCGCCAGCAGCGCACAGGGCTTGAACACTGAAGCTTTCTTT. The V gene is TRBV5-1, the J gene TRBJ1-1, with D possibly being TRBD1 (6 bases). The CDR3 extends over 14 amino acids. V was cut by 4 bases and J by 0 bases, with 10 bases left in between. CDR1 is SGHRS, CDR2 YFSETQ, per germline.

The CDR3 sequence: CASSRGNQPQHF. CDR3 nucleotides: TGTGCCAGCAGCCGGGGTAATCAGCCCCAGCATTTT. The chain recombines TRBV7-9 with TRBJ1-5, with D hard to call. The CDR3 runs 12 residues. From germline, CDR1 is SEHNR and CDR2 FQNEAQ (reference sequence). The V end was cut by 5 bases, the J end by 4 bases, with 6 bases between.

This clone appeared a few times. This chain connects TRBV7-9 to TRBJ2-2; D might be TRBD2 (6 bases). The length of the CDR3 is 14 residues. Germline-derived CDR1 and CDR2 are SEHNR and FQNEAQ (reference sequence). Between the trimmed V and J ends, which lost 5 bases and 7 bases, there was a span of 14 bases. The CDR3 here is CASSRGLPLGELFF. The CDR3 nucleotides are TGTGCCAGCAGCCGGGGACTGCCTCTCGGGGAGCTGTTTTTT.

This clone came up a few times. Other nucleotide sequences in the sample specify the same CDR3. The gene calls are TRBV30 and TRBJ1-4, with D uncertain. V lost 0 bases to trimming and J lost 8 bases, with 7 bases between them. Germline lookup yields CDR1 GTSNPN and CDR2 SVGIG (reference sequence). CDR3 length equals 12 residues. Written as DNA, the CDR3 is TGTGCCTGGAGTGTACAAGGGGAAAAACTGTTTTTT. Protein product: CAWSVQGEKLFF.

J is TRBJ2-7 and V is TRBV7-9; tentative D call: TRBD2 (7 bases). The CDR3 runs 15 residues. Trimming shortened V by 5 bases and J by 0 bases, and 14 bases separated the two germline ends. Germline CDR1 and CDR2: SEHNR and FQNEAQ (reference sequence). The CDR3 loop reads CASSRRGGSSYEQYF. The CDR3 DNA reads TGTGCCAGCAGCAGGAGGGGGGGAAGCTCCTACGAGCAGTACTTC.

The chain uses TRBV2 and TRBJ1-4, with TRBD1 identical over 7 bases. In germline, CDR1 is SNHLY, CDR2 FYNNEI. The junction had 9 bases not matched to a gene; V was cut back by 6 bases and J by 8 bases. This CDR3 comprises 14 residues. DNA for the CDR3: TGTGCCAGCAGACTACAGGGGATTAGCGAAAAACTGTTTTTT. Residues: CASRLQGISEKLFF.

This clone has only one observation. The V and J genes are TRBV30 and TRBJ2-1; 9 nucleotides align to TRBD2. Germline V gene data show CDR1 as GTSNPN and CDR2 as SVGIG (reference sequence). The CDR3 sequence is 14 residues long. V dropped 7 bases and J dropped 5; count of bases not matched to a gene: 9. CDR3 nucleotide sequence: TGTGCCTTGCTGCGGGGGGGAACTGACAATGAGCAGTTCTTC. It encodes CALLRGGTDNEQFF.

V and J are TRBV13 and TRBJ1-1, with D maybe TRBD1 (6 bases). Germline V gene lookup returns CDR1 PRHDT and CDR2 FYEKMQ (reference sequence). Trimming stripped 3 bases from V and 4 bases from J, with 15 bases between. The CDR3 extends over 15 amino acids. CDR3: CASSLNTGKSTEAFF. The CDR3 nucleotides are TGTGCCAGCAGCTTGAACACAGGGAAGTCCACTGAAGCTTTCTTT.

CDR3 amino acids: CSVTPGDNYGYTF. CDR3 nucleotides: TGCAGCGTCACCCCCGGGGATAACTATGGCTACACCTTC. The chain has TRBV29-1 and TRBJ1-2; no clear D gene. Deletions cut 6 bases from V and 1 base from J, with 12 bases between. There are 13 residues in the CDR3. CDR1 SQVTM and CDR2 ANQGSEA come from the germline V gene.

The chain links TRBV5-4 to TRBJ2-1; the D is unclear. V was cut by 3 bases and J by 0 bases, with 10 bases left in between. Germline values: CDR1 SGHNT, CDR2 YYREEE (reference sequence). The CDR3 totals 15 residues. The CDR3 bases are TGTGCCAGCAGCTCCACCGACACCTCCTACAATGAGCAGTTCTTC. Protein: CASSSTDTSYNEQFF. The full variable domain, with the rest looked up from reference TRBV5-4 and TRBJ2-1, is ETGVTQSPTHLIKTRGQQVTLRCSSQSGHNTVSWYQQALGQGPQFIFQYYREEENGRGNFPPRFSGLQFPNYSSELNVNALELDDSALYLCASSSTDTSYNEQFFGPGTRLTVL.

A few counts support this clone. This chain uses TRBV5-1 with TRBJ2-1; TRBD2 aligns across 8 bases. V trimming: 8 bases; J trimming: 3 bases; junction bases outside the gene matches: 10. The CDR3 length is 15 residues. From germline, CDR1 is SGHRS and CDR2 YFSETQ. CDR3 coding DNA: TGCGCCAGTGAAGCGGACGCGGGGGGCTACAATGAGCAGTTCTTC. Translating it yields CASEADAGGYNEQFF. Using reference TRBV5-1 and TRBJ2-1 for the parts outside the CDR3, the full variable domain is KAGVTQTPRYLIKTRGQQVTLSCSPISGHRSVSWYQQTPGQGLQFLFEYFSETQRNKGNFPGRFSGRQFSNSRSEMNVSTLELGDSALYLCASEADAGGYNEQFFGPGTRLTVL.

The chain links TRBV30 to TRBJ2-7, with a possible D match to TRBD2 (6 bases). V gave up 4 bases and J gave up 4 bases, with 14 bases separating them. From germline, CDR1 is GTSNPN and CDR2 SVGIG (reference sequence). The CDR3 length is 13 residues. The CDR3 DNA follows: TGTGCCTGGACGGGGGAATACGCATACGAGCAGTACTTC. Translating gives CAWTGEYAYEQYF. The whole variable domain, filled in from reference TRBV30 and TRBJ2-7, reads SQTIHQWPATLVQPVGSPLSLECTVEGTSNPNLYWYRQAAGRGLQLLFYSVGIGQISSEVPQNLSASRPQDRQFILSSKKLLLSDSGFYLCAWTGEYAYEQYFGPGTRLTVT.

The chain uses TRBV9 and TRBJ1-3; D is perhaps TRBD1 (5 bases). The CDR3 loop spans 16 amino acids. The germline gives CDR1 SGDLS, CDR2 YYNGEE. The ends were cut back, 4 bases at V and 0 bases at J, with 14 bases in the middle. For the CDR3, the DNA is TGTGCCAGCAGCCCAGGGAGCGGAAACTCTGGAAACACCATATATTTT. Translation: CASSPGSGNSGNTIYF.

The CDR3 sequence: CSAVARDREKNEQFF. The CDR3 DNA is TGCAGCGCCGTCGCCCGGGACAGGGAGAAAAATGAGCAGTTCTTC. This chain links TRBV29-1 with TRBJ2-1; 9 nucleotides line up with TRBD1. Germline CDR1 SQVTM, CDR2 ANQGSEA. The CDR3 totals 15 residues. The junction had 14 bases not matched to a gene; V was cut back by 7 bases and J by 7 bases.

The chain uses TRBV19 and TRBJ1-5, with D possibly TRBD1 on 5 matching bases. Germline CDR1 LNHDA, CDR2 SQIVND (reference sequence). Trimming cost V 4 bases and J 6 bases, with 16 bases left between them. There are 15 residues in the CDR3. The CDR3 coding sequence is TGTGCCAGTAGTACCCCCGTCGGGGCAGGTCAGCCCCAGCATTTT. Its translation: CASSTPVGAGQPQHF. Combining the CDR3 with reference TRBV19 and TRBJ1-5 gives the whole variable domain DGGITQSPKYLFRKEGQNVTLSCEQNLNHDAMYWYRQDPGQGLRLIYYSQIVNDFQKGDIAEGYSVSREKKESFPLTVTSAQKNPTAFYLCASSTPVGAGQPQHFGDGTRLSIL.

This clone appeared a few times. V and J are TRBV18 and TRBJ1-2; D is uncertain. The V gene's germline CDR1 is KGHSH and CDR2 LQKENI. The V gene lost 1 base and the J gene lost 2 bases, with 17 bases spanning the gap. The CDR3 sequence is 17 residues long. The CDR3 DNA is TGTGCCAGCTCACCACAGCCCACACTAACGGGGAACTATGGCTACACCTTC. Its translation: CASSPQPTLTGNYGYTF.

This rearrangement joins TRBV6-1 to TRBJ2-7; TRBD1 agrees at 8 bases. V lost 7 bases and J lost 3; bases outside the gene matches: 5. CDR3 length: 13 residues. The germline V gene has CDR1 MNHNS and CDR2 SASEGT. CDR3 protein: CASIAGGNYEQYF. The CDR3 DNA reads TGTGCCAGCATAGCAGGGGGCAACTACGAGCAGTACTTC.

The count of this clone is one. The rearrangement links TRBV27 to TRBJ2-3, with TRBD1 as a possible D gene (5 bases). The CDR3 extends over 13 amino acids. Germline V lookup: CDR1 MNHEY, CDR2 SMNVEV (reference sequence). The V end lost 1 base, the J end lost 8 bases, and 10 bases lay between the germline ends. The CDR3 loop is CASSLFDSGTQYF. CDR3 bases: TGTGCCAGCAGTTTATTTGACAGTGGTACGCAGTATTTT.

The V and J genes are TRBV11-2 and TRBJ2-1, with a weak D call TRBD2 (6 bases). The germline V gene has CDR1 SGHAT and CDR2 FQNNGV. The CDR3 has 15 amino acids. V was cut by 1 base and J by 1 base, with 8 bases left in between. The DNA of the CDR3 is TGTGCCAGCAGCTTAGGGGGGGTTTCCTACAATGAGCAGTTCTTC. Translated: CASSLGGVSYNEQFF.

This sequence joins TRBV5-1 and TRBJ1-1; D might be TRBD1 (6 bases). CDR1 is SGHRS and CDR2 is YFSETQ in the germline V gene. V shed 0 bases and J shed 9 bases, with 12 bases lying between them. This CDR3 is 13 amino acids long. CDR3 amino acids: CASSLAGGAQAFF. The CDR3 DNA follows: TGCGCCAGCAGCTTGGCGGGGGGGGCGCAAGCTTTCTTT.

This chain connects TRBV28 to TRBJ2-7, with D uncertain. The CDR3 sequence is 14 residues long. Trimming took 6 bases from V and 7 from J, leaving 19 bases between them. Per the germline V gene, CDR1 is MDHEN and CDR2 is SYDVKM. The CDR3 DNA follows: TGTGCCAGCAGGGGATCGGGTCCCTCGAATGAGCAGTACTTC. As protein: CASRGSGPSNEQYF. The whole variable domain, filled in from reference TRBV28 and TRBJ2-7, reads DVKVTQSSRYLVKRTGEKVFLECVQDMDHENMFWYRQDPGLGLRLIYFSYDVKMKEKGDIPEGYSVSREKKERFSLILESASTNQTSMYLCASRGSGPSNEQYFGPGTRLTVT.

V gene TRBV6-1 combines with J gene TRBJ2-7, with TRBD1 matching 9 bases. This CDR3 is 14 amino acids long. V gave up 6 bases and J gave up 6 bases; unmatched junction bases: 9. Germline V gives CDR1 MNHNS, CDR2 SASEGT. CDR3 nucleotide sequence: TGTGCCAGCAGGACCGGGACAGGGTTACCCGAGCAGTACTTC. It codes for CASRTGTGLPEQYF.

The J gene is TRBJ2-5, the V gene TRBV5-1; perhaps TRBD2 as D (6 bases). V shed 5 bases and J shed 3 bases, with 8 bases lying between them. The CDR3 extends over 12 amino acids. Per germline, CDR1 SGHRS and CDR2 YFSETQ. CDR3 amino acids: CASRRLEETQYF. In nucleotides, the CDR3 is TGCGCCAGCAGACGACTAGAAGAGACCCAGTACTTC.

The V and J genes are TRBV18 and TRBJ1-5; D remains unclear. Germline values: CDR1 KGHSH, CDR2 LQKENI. Trimming cost V 4 bases and J 3 bases, with 13 bases left between them. This CDR3 contains 15 residues. The CDR3 sequence: CASSLGLGNNQPQHF. The DNA for the CDR3 is TGTGCCAGCTCACTTGGACTAGGGAACAATCAGCCCCAGCATTTT. The full variable domain, completed using reference TRBV18 and TRBJ1-5, is NAGVMQNPRHLVRRRGQEARLRCSPMKGHSHVYWYRQLPEEGLKFMVYLQKENIIDESGMPKERFSAEFPKEGPSILRIQQVVRGDSAAYFCASSLGLGNNQPQHFGDGTRLSIL.

This clone has more than one count but fewer than ten. This rearrangement joins TRBV30 to TRBJ1-4; D gene ambiguous. The CDR3 is 15 amino acids. Trimming cost V 0 bases and J 4 bases, with 12 bases left between them. Germline loops: CDR1 GTSNPN, CDR2 SVGIG (reference sequence). The CDR3 DNA reads as TGTGCCTGGAGTGTACGAAACAGCCGTAATGAAAAACTGTTTTTT. Encoded protein: CAWSVRNSRNEKLFF.

The chain uses TRBV30 and TRBJ1-5; no definite D call. With 0 bases removed from V and 4 bases from J, the gap between germline ends came to 10 bases. The CDR3 sequence is 14 residues long. Germline V gives CDR1 GTSNPN, CDR2 SVGIG (reference sequence). This chain's CDR3 is CAWSVSVANQPQHF. CDR3 coding DNA: TGTGCCTGGAGTGTATCGGTGGCTAATCAGCCCCAGCATTTT.

The rearrangement uses TRBV7-8 and TRBJ1-5, with D perhaps TRBD1 (6 bases). The CDR3 is 17 amino acids. Trimming removed 0 bases from V and 3 bases from J, with 15 bases in between. Germline V gene sequence: CDR1 SGHVS, CDR2 FQNEAQ. The CDR3 reads CASSLAGARAINQPQHF. As DNA, the CDR3 is TGTGCCAGCAGCTTAGCGGGGGCCAGGGCGATCAATCAGCCCCAGCATTTT. Full variable domain (remainder filled in from reference TRBV7-8 and TRBJ1-5): GAGVSQSPRYKVAKRGQDVALRCDPISGHVSLFWYQQALGQGPEFLTYFQNEAQLDKSGLPSDRFFAERPEGSVSTLKIQRTQQEDSAVYLCASSLAGARAINQPQHFGDGTRLSIL.